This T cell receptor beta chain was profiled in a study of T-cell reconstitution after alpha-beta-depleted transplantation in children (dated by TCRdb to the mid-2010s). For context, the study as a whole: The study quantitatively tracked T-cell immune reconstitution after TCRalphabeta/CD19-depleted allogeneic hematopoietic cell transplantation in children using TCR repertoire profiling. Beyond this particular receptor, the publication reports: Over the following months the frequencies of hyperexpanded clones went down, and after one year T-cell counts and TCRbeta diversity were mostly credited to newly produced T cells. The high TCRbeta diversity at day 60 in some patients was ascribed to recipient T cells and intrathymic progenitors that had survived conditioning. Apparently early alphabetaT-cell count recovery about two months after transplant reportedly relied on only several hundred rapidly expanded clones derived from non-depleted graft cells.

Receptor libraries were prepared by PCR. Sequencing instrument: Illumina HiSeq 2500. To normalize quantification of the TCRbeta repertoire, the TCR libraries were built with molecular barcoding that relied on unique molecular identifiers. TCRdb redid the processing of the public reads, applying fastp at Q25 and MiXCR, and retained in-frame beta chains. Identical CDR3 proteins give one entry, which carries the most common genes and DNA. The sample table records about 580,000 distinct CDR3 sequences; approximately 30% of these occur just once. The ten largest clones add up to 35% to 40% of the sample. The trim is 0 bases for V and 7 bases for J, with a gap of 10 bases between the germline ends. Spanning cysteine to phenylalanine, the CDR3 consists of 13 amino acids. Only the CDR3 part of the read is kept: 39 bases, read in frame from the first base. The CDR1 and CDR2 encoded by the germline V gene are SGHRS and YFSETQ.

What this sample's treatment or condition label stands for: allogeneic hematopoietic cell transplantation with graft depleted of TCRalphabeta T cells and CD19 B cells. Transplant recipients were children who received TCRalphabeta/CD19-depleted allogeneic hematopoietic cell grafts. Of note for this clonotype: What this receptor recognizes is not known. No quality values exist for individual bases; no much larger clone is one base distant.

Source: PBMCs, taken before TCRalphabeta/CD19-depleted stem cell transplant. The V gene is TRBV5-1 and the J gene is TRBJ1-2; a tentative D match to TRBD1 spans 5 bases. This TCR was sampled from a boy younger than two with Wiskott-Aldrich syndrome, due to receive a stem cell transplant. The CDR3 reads CASSLDGGSGYTF. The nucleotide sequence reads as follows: TGCGCCAGCAGCTTGGATGGGGGGTCTGGCTACACCTTC.